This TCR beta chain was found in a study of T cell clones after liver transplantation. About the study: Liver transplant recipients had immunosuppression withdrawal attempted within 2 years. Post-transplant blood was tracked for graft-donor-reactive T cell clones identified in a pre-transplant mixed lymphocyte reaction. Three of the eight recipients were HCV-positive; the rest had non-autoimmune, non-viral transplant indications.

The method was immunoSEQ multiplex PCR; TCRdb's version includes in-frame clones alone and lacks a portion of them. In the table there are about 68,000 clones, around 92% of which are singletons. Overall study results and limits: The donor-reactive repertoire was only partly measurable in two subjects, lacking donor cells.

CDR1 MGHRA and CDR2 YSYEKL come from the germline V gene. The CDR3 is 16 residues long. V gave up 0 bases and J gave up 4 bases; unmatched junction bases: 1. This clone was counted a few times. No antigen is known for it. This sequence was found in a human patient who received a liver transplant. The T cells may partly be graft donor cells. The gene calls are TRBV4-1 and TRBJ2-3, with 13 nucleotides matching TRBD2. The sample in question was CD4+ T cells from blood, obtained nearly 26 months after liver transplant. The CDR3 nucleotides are TGCGCCAGCAGCCAAGATACTAGCGGGAGGGCAGATACGCAGTATTTT. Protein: CASSQDTSGRADTQYF.